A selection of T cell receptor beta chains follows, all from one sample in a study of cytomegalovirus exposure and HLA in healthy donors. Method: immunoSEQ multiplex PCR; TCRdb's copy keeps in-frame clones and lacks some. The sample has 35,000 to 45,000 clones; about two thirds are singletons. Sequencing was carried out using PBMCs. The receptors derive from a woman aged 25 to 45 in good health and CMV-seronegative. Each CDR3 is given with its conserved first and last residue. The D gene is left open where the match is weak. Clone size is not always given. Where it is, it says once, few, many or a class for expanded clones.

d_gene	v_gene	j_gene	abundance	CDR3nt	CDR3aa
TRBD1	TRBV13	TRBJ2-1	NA	TGTGCCAGCAGCTTAGGAGGGACAGTATACAATGAGCAGTTCTTC	CASSLGGTVYNEQFF
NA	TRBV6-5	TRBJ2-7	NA	TGTGCCAGCAGGCGGGACTCCGAGCAGTACTTC	CASRRDSEQYF
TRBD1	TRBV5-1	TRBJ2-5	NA	TGCGCCAGCAGCTTGTTCACAGGGGGCTTAGAGACCCAGTACTTC	CASSLFTGGLETQYF
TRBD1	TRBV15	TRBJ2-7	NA	TGTGCCACCAGCAGGGACAGGGGAAACTACGAGCAGTACTTC	CATSRDRGNYEQYF
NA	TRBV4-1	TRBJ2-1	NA	TGCGCCAGCAGCCAAGAGCCCCTACAGGGTGGGAACGATGAGCAGTTCTTC	CASSQEPLQGGNDEQFF
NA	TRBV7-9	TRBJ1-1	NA	TGTGCCAGCAGCTCCCGGGACACCGTCATGAACACTGAAGCTTTCTTT	CASSSRDTVMNTEAFF
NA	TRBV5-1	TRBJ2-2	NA	TGCGCCAGCAGCTTGCAAGGGGACGGGGAGCTGTTTTTT	CASSLQGDGELFF
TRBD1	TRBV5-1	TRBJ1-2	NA	TGCGCCAGCAGCTTGGAAGGACAGGGGGTCGGCTACACCTTC	CASSLEGQGVGYTF
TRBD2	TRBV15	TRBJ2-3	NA	TGTGCCACCAGTCGGGAGGCGGGCACAGATACGCAGTATTTT	CATSREAGTDTQYF
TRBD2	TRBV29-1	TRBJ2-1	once	TGCAGCGTTGAACTAGCGGGGGGGCCATTAAGGTACAATGAGCAGTTCTTC	CSVELAGGPLRYNEQFF
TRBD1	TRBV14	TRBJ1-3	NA	TGTGCCAGCAGCCTCGGACAGGGAGCTGGAAACACCATATATTTT	CASSLGQGAGNTIYF
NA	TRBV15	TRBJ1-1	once	TGTGCCACCGATGCAGGGTGGGGCACTGAAGCTTTCTTT	CATDAGWGTEAFF
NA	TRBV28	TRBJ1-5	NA	TGTGCCAGCAGTGGACAGATGGGCAATCAGCCCCAGCATTTT	CASSGQMGNQPQHF
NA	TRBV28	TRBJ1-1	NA	TGTGCCAGCAGTATGTACAGGGATAGCACTGAAGCTTTCTTT	CASSMYRDSTEAFF
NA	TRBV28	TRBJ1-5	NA	TGTGCCAGCAATAACAGATACAATCAGCCCCAGCATTTT	CASNNRYNQPQHF
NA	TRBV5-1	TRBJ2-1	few	TGCGCCAGCAGCCAGGGGGCCGGGGGGAATGAGCAGTTCTTC	CASSQGAGGNEQFF
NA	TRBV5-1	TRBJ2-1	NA	TGCGCCAGCAGCTTGTCCAGCGGAGACCGACCCTACAATGAGCAGTTCTTC	CASSLSSGDRPYNEQFF
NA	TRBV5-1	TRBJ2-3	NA	TGCGCCAGCAGCTTAGGGGCCGGCACAGATACGCAGTATTTT	CASSLGAGTDTQYF
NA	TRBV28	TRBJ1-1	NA	TGTGCCAGCAGCCGAGCCTACGGGATTGAAGCTTTCTTT	CASSRAYGIEAFF
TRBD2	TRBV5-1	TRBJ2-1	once	TGCGCCAGCAGCTTGTCGGGGGGACTGAATGAGCAGTTCTTC	CASSLSGGLNEQFF
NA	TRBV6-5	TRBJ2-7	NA	TGTGCCAGCAGCCCGCGAGTAAGCTCCTACGAGCAGTACTTC	CASSPRVSSYEQYF
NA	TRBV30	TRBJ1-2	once	TGTGCCTGGAGCGTAGACAGAGCCTATGGCTACACCTTC	CAWSVDRAYGYTF
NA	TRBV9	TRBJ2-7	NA	TGTGCCAGCAGCGTAGCTACGGGGAATGCGTTGAACGAGCAGTACTTC	CASSVATGNALNEQYF
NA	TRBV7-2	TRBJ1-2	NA	TGTGCCAGCAGCTTCGGGGGGGCGCGCGGCTACACCTTC	CASSFGGARGYTF
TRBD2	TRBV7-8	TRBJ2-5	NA	TGTGCCAGCAGCCGAGGGACAGGGGAAAGACTAGCGGGAGGGTACGAGACCCAGTACTTC	CASSRGTGERLAGGYETQYF
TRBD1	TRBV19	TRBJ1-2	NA	TGTGCCAGCGGGACAGGAAGAAACTATGGCTACACCTTC	CASGTGRNYGYTF
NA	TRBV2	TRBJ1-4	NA	TGTGCCAGCAGTGCAGGGTTTAATGAAAAACTGTTTTTT	CASSAGFNEKLFF
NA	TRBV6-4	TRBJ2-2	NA	TGTGCCAGCAGTGTCCAACAGGATTTGACCGGGGAGCTGTTTTTT	CASSVQQDLTGELFF
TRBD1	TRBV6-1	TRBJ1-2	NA	TGTGCCAGCACCAGGGGGTGGAACTATGGCTACACCTTC	CASTRGWNYGYTF
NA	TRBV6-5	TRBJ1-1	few	TGTGCCAGCAGTTATCCGGGAGGGAGCACTGAAGCTTTCTTT	CASSYPGGSTEAFF
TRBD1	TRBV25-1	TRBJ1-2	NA	TGTGCCAGCAGTGATCCTAGGGGGCCCTATGGCTACACCTTC	CASSDPRGPYGYTF
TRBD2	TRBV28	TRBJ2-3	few	TGTGCCAGCAGTTTCCAAGCGGGAGGTTTTGGAGATACGCAGTATTTT	CASSFQAGGFGDTQYF
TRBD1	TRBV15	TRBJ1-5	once	TGTGCCACCAGCACGGACAGGGGGCATCGTCAGCCCCAGCATTTT	CATSTDRGHRQPQHF
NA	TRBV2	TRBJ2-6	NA	TGTGCCAGACAGCGGTTCGGGGCCAACGTCCTGACTTTC	CARQRFGANVLTF
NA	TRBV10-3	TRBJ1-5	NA	TGTGCCATCAGTGACAGTTCGCATCAGCCCCAGCATTTT	CAISDSSHQPQHF
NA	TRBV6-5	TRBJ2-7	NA	TGTGCCAGCAGTCTAGGAGTGGAGCAGTACTTC	CASSLGVEQYF
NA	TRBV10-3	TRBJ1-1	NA	TGTGCCATCAGTGAACAGGGACTATTGGGCACTGAAGCTTTCTTT	CAISEQGLLGTEAFF
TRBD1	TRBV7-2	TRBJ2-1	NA	TGTGCCAGCAGCCGGACGACAGGGGGACGGAATGAGCAGTTCTTC	CASSRTTGGRNEQFF
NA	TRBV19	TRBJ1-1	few	TGTGCCAGTAGTACGACAGTGAGCACTGAAGCTTTCTTT	CASSTTVSTEAFF
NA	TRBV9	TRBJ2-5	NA	TGTGCCAGCAGCGTAGAGGGGGAACGAGAGACCCAGTACTTC	CASSVEGERETQYF
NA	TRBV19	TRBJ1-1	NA	TGTGCCAGTAGAAAAGGGACAACCGATGGGACTGAAGCTTTCTTT	CASRKGTTDGTEAFF
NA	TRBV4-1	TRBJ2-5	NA	TGCGCCAGCAGCCAAGCAGGGGTGGGCCCCCAAGAGACCCAGTACTTC	CASSQAGVGPQETQYF
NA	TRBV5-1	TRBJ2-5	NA	TGCGCCAGCAGCTTAGCAAGCAGGATTGGAGAGACCCAGTACTTC	CASSLASRIGETQYF
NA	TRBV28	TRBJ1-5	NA	TGTGCCAGCAGTTTAGAGGCGCGGCCCCAGCATTTT	CASSLEARPQHF
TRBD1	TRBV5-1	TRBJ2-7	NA	TGCGCCAGCAGCTTGGCCGGGACAGGGGCCTACGAGCAGTACTTC	CASSLAGTGAYEQYF
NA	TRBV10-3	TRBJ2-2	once	TGTGCCGCACATACCGAAAACACCGGGGAGCTGTTTTTT	CAAHTENTGELFF